The 24 T cell receptor beta chains listed next were all sequenced from one sample in a study of early stage breast cancer tumors. TCRdb's table, derived via immunoSEQ multiplex PCR, lists solely in-frame clones and lacks some. Here the sample spans about 72,000 clones, 70% to 85% being singletons. The specimen sequenced was blood. The receptor source for this set is a person between 55 and 69 years old with breast cancer.

The gene calls are TRBV15 and TRBJ1-4; 8 bases are a match to TRBD1. The CDR3 length is 16 residues. Germline assignment: CDR1 LNHNV and CDR2 YYDKDF (reference sequence). Unmatched junction bases numbered 10, after V lost 4 bases and J lost 6 bases. The CDR3 here is CATSTGQGTTYEKLFF. DNA of the CDR3: TGTGCCACCAGCACAGGACAGGGTACGACTTATGAAAAACTGTTTTTT. The whole variable domain, remainder taken from reference TRBV15 and TRBJ1-4, is DAMVIQNPRYQVTQFGKPVTLSCSQTLNHNVMYWYQQKSSQAPKLLFHYYDKDFNNEADTPDNFQSRRPNTSFCFLDIRSPGLGDTAMYLCATSTGQGTTYEKLFFGSGTQLSVL.

V is TRBV6-1 and J is TRBJ2-3; no reliable D call. The CDR3 length is 14 residues. V was clipped by 3 bases and J by 1 base, with 8 bases between them. Germline V gene data show CDR1 as MNHNS and CDR2 as SASEGT. For the CDR3, the DNA is TGTGCCAGCAGTGAGGGTAAAGGCACAGATACGCAGTATTTT. Encoded protein: CASSEGKGTDTQYF.

The chain employs TRBV6-5 and TRBJ1-1; no firm D call. This CDR3 has 14 residues. Trimming took off 7 bases at V and 1 base at J, with 13 bases between the two ends. Germline CDR1 MNHEY, CDR2 SVGAGI. CDR3 sequence: CASTPRAGNTEAFF. In DNA, the CDR3 is TGTGCCAGCACCCCTAGGGCAGGGAACACTGAAGCTTTCTTT.

V and J are TRBV6-4 and TRBJ2-3, with 10 bases that match TRBD2. The V and J ends lost 5 bases and 1 base, in that order; junction bases with no gene match: 6. The CDR3 covers 16 residues. The V gene's germline CDR1 is MRHNA and CDR2 SNTAGT. CDR3 DNA sequence: TGTGCCAGCAGTCACCAGCGGGGGGGAGGCACAGATACGCAGTATTTT. Amino acids: CASSHQRGGGTDTQYF.

The chain has TRBV11-2 and TRBJ1-1; D is unclear. The CDR3 runs 13 residues. Germline V gene lookup returns CDR1 SGHAT and CDR2 FQNNGV. Trimming stripped 0 bases from V and 9 bases from J, with 11 bases between. CDR3 in DNA: TGTGCCAGCAGCTTAGATCCCGCAGGAAAAGCTTTCTTT. The encoded protein is CASSLDPAGKAFF.

The chain has TRBV5-4 and TRBJ2-7; 7 nucleotides line up with TRBD1. The length of the CDR3 is 14 residues. The V gene end was trimmed by 3 bases and the J gene end by 3 bases; junction bases not matched to a gene: 6. Germline CDR1 is SGHNT and CDR2 is YYREEE (reference sequence). CDR3 in amino acids: CASSSGTDYYEQYF. The CDR3 nucleotides read TGTGCCAGCAGCTCCGGGACAGATTACTACGAGCAGTACTTC.

This rearrangement joins TRBV28 to TRBJ1-1, with no clear D. CDR3 length: 12 amino acids. CDR1 and CDR2 from the germline V gene are MDHEN and SYDVKM. Trimming removed 6 bases at V and 1 base at J, with 6 bases between. The CDR3 DNA is TGTGCCAGCAGGTCTACGAACACTGAAGCTTTCTTT. Protein: CASRSTNTEAFF.

This chain uses TRBV6-1 with TRBJ2-7; 8 nucleotides align to TRBD2. The CDR3 is 12 residues long. The germline gives CDR1 MNHNS, CDR2 SASEGT. J lost 6 bases, V lost 6 bases, and 4 bases had no gene match. CDR3 coding DNA: TGTGCCAGCAGCCAGGCGGGGGGCGAGCAGTACTTC. This codes for CASSQAGGEQYF.

This chain joins TRBV4-2 and TRBJ2-7; D may be TRBD2 (6 bases). The V gene's germline CDR1 is LGHNA and CDR2 YNFKEQ. The length of the CDR3 is 14 residues. V was pared by 1 base and J by 2 bases, with 9 bases between. The CDR3 reads CASSQVSGTYEQYF. The CDR3 nucleotides read TGTGCCAGCAGCCAAGTTAGCGGTACCTACGAGCAGTACTTC.

V and J are TRBV9 and TRBJ2-4; 8 positions agree with TRBD2. Germline values: CDR1 SGDLS, CDR2 YYNGEE. CDR3 size: 19 residues. After removal of 3 bases from V and 7 bases from J, the junction contained 21 bases not matched to a gene. The CDR3 spells CASSEVGASTPSGGNIQYF. The CDR3 DNA reads TGTGCCAGCAGCGAGGTCGGAGCTAGCACACCATCGGGAGGGAACATTCAGTACTTC.

The chain employs TRBV18 and TRBJ2-5, with 12 positions matching TRBD2. This CDR3 contains 15 residues. Trimming took 4 bases from V and 3 from J; bases not matched to a gene: 3. CDR1 is KGHSH and CDR2 is LQKENI in the germline V gene. In nucleotides, the CDR3 is TGTGCCAGCTCACTCCCTAGCGGGAGGGAAGAGACCCAGTACTTC. Its translation: CASSLPSGREETQYF.

The V and J genes are TRBV7-9 and TRBJ2-2; D is uncertain. Germline CDR1 SEHNR, CDR2 FQNEAQ (reference sequence). The CDR3 is made up of 13 amino acids. Trimming shortened V by 2 bases and J by 6 bases, and 7 bases separated the two germline ends. The CDR3 DNA is TGTGCCAGCAGCTTATCCGAACCCGGGGAGCTGTTTTTT. The encoded protein is CASSLSEPGELFF.

This clone came up once. The chain is built from TRBV2 and TRBJ2-1; the D is unclear. Germline V gives CDR1 SNHLY, CDR2 FYNNEI. Trimming removed 3 bases from V and 10 bases from J, with 7 bases in between. The CDR3 is 11 residues long. The CDR3 sequence is CASSESQEQFF. DNA for the CDR3: TGTGCCAGCAGTGAGAGTCAAGAGCAGTTCTTC.

V and J are TRBV5-1 and TRBJ2-3, with D maybe TRBD2 (6 bases). Germline assignment: CDR1 SGHRS and CDR2 YFSETQ. The ends were cut back, 4 bases at V and 0 bases at J, with 12 bases in the middle. This CDR3 contains 15 residues. CDR3 protein: CASSPDGTSTDTQYF. The CDR3 DNA sequence: TGCGCCAGCAGCCCGGACGGGACTAGCACAGATACGCAGTATTTT.

The chain is built from TRBV5-8 and TRBJ1-1; D might be TRBD1 (5 bases). The CDR3 extends over 18 amino acids. Trimming took 2 bases from V and 0 from J, leaving 20 bases between them. The germline gives CDR1 SGHTS, CDR2 YDEGEE. The CDR3 bases are TGTGCCAGCAGCTTAAGTTGGGGGACGTTTACGTTGAACACTGAAGCTTTCTTT. Its translation: CASSLSWGTFTLNTEAFF.

The gene calls are TRBV18 and TRBJ1-2, with TRBD1 as a possible D gene (5 bases). CDR1 and CDR2 from the germline V gene are KGHSH and LQKENI. This CDR3 has 15 residues. V lost 3 bases and J 3 bases, leaving 14 bases between the germline ends. CDR3 protein: CASSPGTGRDYGYTF. Here the CDR3 DNA reads TGTGCCAGCTCACCGGGCACGGGCAGGGACTATGGCTACACCTTC.

This clone has a single count. The chain recombines TRBV4-3 with TRBJ2-1, with D uncertain. The length of the CDR3 is 15 residues. Germline V lookup: CDR1 LGHNA, CDR2 YSLEER. The V gene lost 4 bases and the J gene lost 0 bases, with 10 bases spanning the gap. In DNA, the CDR3 is TGCGCCAGCAGCCCGGACCCCAGCTCCTACAATGAGCAGTTCTTC. Residues: CASSPDPSSYNEQFF.

This clone was counted a few times. The V call is TRBV2, the J call TRBJ1-2; D is unresolved. This CDR3 is 17 amino acids long. Germline CDR1 reads SNHLY; CDR2 reads FYNNEI. Trimming took 4 bases from V and 2 from J, leaving 20 bases between them. The CDR3 loop reads CASSVPTFGGNNYGYTF. CDR3 coding DNA: TGTGCCAGCAGTGTCCCCACATTCGGAGGGAACAACTATGGCTACACCTTC.

V and J are TRBV15 and TRBJ2-5, with D perhaps TRBD1 (6 bases). CDR3 length: 14 amino acids. Germline V gene sequence: CDR1 LNHNV, CDR2 YYDKDF (reference sequence). Trimming took 3 bases from V and 3 from J, leaving 11 bases between them. CDR3 sequence (DNA): TGTGCCACCAGCAGGGGGGACAAGGAAGAGACCCAGTACTTC. Translated: CATSRGDKEETQYF.

The gene calls are TRBV5-1 and TRBJ2-1, with 8 nucleotides matching TRBD2. The CDR3 length is 14 residues. V shed 7 bases and J 0 bases; nucleotides not matched to a gene: 3. Germline CDR1 SGHRS, CDR2 YFSETQ. The CDR3 reads CASQRESSYNEQFF. CDR3 nucleotide sequence: TGCGCCAGCCAGCGGGAGAGCTCCTACAATGAGCAGTTCTTC.

The V and J genes are TRBV19 and TRBJ2-5; unclear D gene. The germline CDR1 and CDR2 sequences are LNHDA and SQIVND (reference sequence). CDR3 length: 11 residues. Trimming removed 3 bases from V and 3 bases from J, with 2 bases in between. As DNA, the CDR3 is TGTGCCAGTAGTATGGAAGAGACCCAGTACTTC. This translates into CASSMEETQYF.

This clone was seen more than once but under ten times. The gene calls are TRBV7-2 and TRBJ2-3, with 8 positions matching TRBD2. CDR1 and CDR2 from the germline V gene are SGHTA and FQGNSA. Trimming took 5 bases from V and 1 from J; bases not matched to a gene: 2. This CDR3 spans 14 amino acids. DNA for the CDR3: TGTGCCAGCAGCCGGACTAGCCGCACAGATACGCAGTATTTT. Translated: CASSRTSRTDTQYF.

This chain uses TRBV5-4 with TRBJ2-5; D perhaps matches TRBD1 (6 bases). V was clipped by 4 bases and J by 0 bases, with 10 bases between them. The CDR3 extends over 14 amino acids. Germline values: CDR1 SGHNT, CDR2 YYREEE (reference sequence). The CDR3 nucleotides read TGTGCCAGCAGCGATGACAGGTACCAAGAGACCCAGTACTTC. Its translation is CASSDDRYQETQYF.

The rearrangement uses TRBV7-2 and TRBJ1-1; D may be TRBD1 (6 bases). The CDR3 length is 16 residues. V lost 5 bases and J 0 bases, leaving 16 bases between the germline ends. The germline V gene has CDR1 SGHTA and CDR2 FQGNSA. In nucleotides, the CDR3 is TGTGCCAGCAGCCACCCGGGACACATCATGAACACTGAAGCTTTCTTT. Translation: CASSHPGHIMNTEAFF.